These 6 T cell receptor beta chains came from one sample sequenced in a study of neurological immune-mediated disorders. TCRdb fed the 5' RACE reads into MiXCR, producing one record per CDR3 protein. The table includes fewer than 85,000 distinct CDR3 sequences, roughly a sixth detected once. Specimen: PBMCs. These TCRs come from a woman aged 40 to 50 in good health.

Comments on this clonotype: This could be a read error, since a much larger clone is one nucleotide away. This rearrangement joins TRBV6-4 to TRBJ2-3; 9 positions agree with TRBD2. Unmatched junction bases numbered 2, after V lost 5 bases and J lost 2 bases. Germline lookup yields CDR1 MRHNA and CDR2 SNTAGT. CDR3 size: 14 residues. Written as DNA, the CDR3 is TGTGCCAGCAGTAGCGGGGGGACCACAGATACGCAGTATTTT. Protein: CASSSGGTTDTQYF.

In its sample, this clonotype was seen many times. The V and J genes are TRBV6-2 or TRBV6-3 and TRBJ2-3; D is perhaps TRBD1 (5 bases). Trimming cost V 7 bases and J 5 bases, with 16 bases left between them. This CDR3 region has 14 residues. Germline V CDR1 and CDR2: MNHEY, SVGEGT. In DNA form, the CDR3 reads TGTGCCAGCACGTACTGGGCCAGGGAAGATACGCAGTATTTT. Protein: CASTYWAREDTQYF.

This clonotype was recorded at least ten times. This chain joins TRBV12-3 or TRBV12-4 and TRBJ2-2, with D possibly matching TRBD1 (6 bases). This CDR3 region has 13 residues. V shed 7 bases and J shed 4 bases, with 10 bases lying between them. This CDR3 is CASTGVSTGELFF. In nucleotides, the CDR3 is TGTGCCAGCACAGGGGTTTCCACCGGGGAGCTGTTTTTT.

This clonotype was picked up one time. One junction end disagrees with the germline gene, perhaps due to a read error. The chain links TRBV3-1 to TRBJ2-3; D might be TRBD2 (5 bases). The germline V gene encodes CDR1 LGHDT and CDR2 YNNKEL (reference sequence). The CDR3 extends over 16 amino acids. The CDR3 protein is CASSPYRDSTRDTLYF. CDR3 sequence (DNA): TGTGCCAGCAGCCCCTATCGAGACTCGACTCGGGATACGCTGTATTTT.

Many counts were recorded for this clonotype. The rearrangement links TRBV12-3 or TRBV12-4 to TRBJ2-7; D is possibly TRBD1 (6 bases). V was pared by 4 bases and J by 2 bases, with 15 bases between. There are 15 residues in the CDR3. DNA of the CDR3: TGTGCCAGCAGTTCACAACAGGGTGACACCTACGAGCAGTACTTC. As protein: CASSSQQGDTYEQYF.

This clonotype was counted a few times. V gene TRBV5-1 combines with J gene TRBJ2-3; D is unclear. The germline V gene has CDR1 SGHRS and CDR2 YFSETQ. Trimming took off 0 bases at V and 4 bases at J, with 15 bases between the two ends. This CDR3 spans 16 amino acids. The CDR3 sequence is CASSLEAARVPDTQYF. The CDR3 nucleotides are TGCGCCAGCAGCTTGGAGGCAGCTCGAGTGCCAGATACGCAGTATTTT. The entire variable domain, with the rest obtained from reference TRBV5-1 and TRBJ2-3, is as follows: KAGVTQTPRYLIKTRGQQVTLSCSPISGHRSVSWYQQTPGQGLQFLFEYFSETQRNKGNFPGRFSGRQFSNSRSEMNVSTLELGDSALYLCASSLEAARVPDTQYFGPGTRLTVL.